The TCR beta chain under discussion was sequenced for a study of the immune and genomic landscape of osteosarcoma (dated by TCRdb to 2018 to 2020). Turning to the overall study: The overall cohort included 45 to 50 pediatric and adult patients with high-grade osteosarcoma, and the median age at diagnosis was 25 to 35 years (range about 5-81). Poor-risk disease was overrepresented in the cohort, as 73% of patients had an unfavorable pathologic response to standard therapy and around 67% were deceased. Patients in the overall cohort were about 60% male, and 70% to 85% presented with localized disease at diagnosis. The study profiled osteosarcoma specimens with whole genome, RNA and T-cell receptor sequencing plus immunohistochemistry and reverse phase protein arrays to define immunogenic potential. To characterize the osteosarcoma immunogenomic landscape, the TCR sequencing results were combined with transcriptome, protein array and immunostaining data. An explanation for the limited clinical activity of immune checkpoint inhibitors in osteosarcoma was sought in the study. A couple of samples from the same tumor site were contributed by each of three patients.

The research as a whole found: Five cases had a single hyperexpanded clone dominating the repertoire, and all had fewer than 100 T-cell clonotypes. TCR productive clonality was higher in the immune-hot C3 cluster than the cold C1 cluster but still low overall. Matched blood was collected from only a couple of patients, alongside the frozen tumor specimens. Clonality benchmarks came from external normal skin and healthy peripheral blood data rather than matched normal tissue. Productive TCR clonality was low overall, averaging about 0.091 with a maximum of roughly 0.3, suggesting limited T-cell clonal expansion. Sample size was not determined by any statistical method, because osteosarcoma is rare and all possible samples were collected.

Reading from cysteine to phenylalanine, the CDR3 counts 13 amino acids. Of all the DNA, just the CDR3 is kept, 39 bases in frame from base 1. V is clipped by 6 bases and J by 8 bases, and the sequence between their germline boundaries is 11 bases long. CDR1 is given as MNHNY and CDR2 as SVGAGI, both from the germline V gene (reference sequence). Specimens were post-treatment primary, local recurrence and metastasis tumors from poor-prognosis patients. The ImmunoSEQ Assay (Adaptive Biotechnologies) was used to immunosequence the CDR3 regions of the TCR beta chain. As for the original processing: TCRB rearrangements, read counts, read proportions and gene usage were exported through the ImmunoSEQ Analyzer platform. T-cell clonality was calculated from productive rearrangements as 1 minus Pielou's evenness. In the clonal space homeostasis analysis, clonotypes were sorted into rare, small, medium, large or hyperexpanded (0.01 to 1 of the repertoire) bins. TCR productive clonality was compared across immune clusters C1, C2 and C3 using the Wilcoxon rank sum test. Here the immuneACCESS table is served through TCRdb, limited to in-frame sequences with V and J called. Missing clones are a known gap in these copies; in checked studies unresolved V genes cover under half, and the rest lacks a known reason. The V and J calls and the clone size are those of that table, but D and trimming were determined from the DNA. This sample holds about 10,000 clones; 60% to 85% were observed only once. The top ten hold roughly 18% of the sample.

On this clone itself: Its antigen specificity is not known. The record has no base qualities; no much larger clone is one base away.

The chain is made from TRBV6-6 and TRBJ1-6; a tentative D match to TRBD1 spans 5 bases. What was sequenced was osteosarcoma tumor tissue from the lung. The clonotype comes from a human donor with osteosarcoma. The nucleotides read TGTGCCAGCAGACTTACCAGGGATTCACCCCTCCACTTT. Its protein is CASRLTRDSPLHF.